The 15 T cell receptor beta chains given below trace back to one sample, sequenced in a study of PD-L1 blockade in urothelial cancer. Time point denoted: pretreatment peripheral blood. Sequencing used immunoSEQ multiplex PCR; TCRdb keeps in-frame clones, though not all of them. The sample includes under 100,000 clones, around 89% of them seen just once. The specimen comprised PBMCs, sampled around atezolizumab (anti-PD-L1) treatment. The receptors come from a man aged 60-69 years with urothelial cancer.

V usage is TRBV18 and J usage is TRBJ2-1; TRBD2 is a possible D gene (5 bases). Per the germline V gene, CDR1 is KGHSH and CDR2 is LQKENI. The CDR3 runs to 18 residues. V lost 3 bases and J 0 bases, leaving 18 bases between the germline ends. This CDR3 reads CASSPLMTTRGSYNEQFF. In DNA, the CDR3 is TGTGCCAGCTCACCGTTAATGACCACCCGGGGCTCCTACAATGAGCAGTTCTTC.

The chain joins TRBV5-1 to TRBJ2-1, with 13 nucleotides matching TRBD2. The CDR3 contains 16 residues. With 4 bases clipped from V and 10 bases from J, the junction kept 11 bases outside the gene matches. Per the germline V gene, CDR1 is SGHRS and CDR2 is YFSETQ. The CDR3 sequence is CASSRSPGLAGEEQFF. In DNA, the CDR3 is TGCGCCAGCAGCCGGTCCCCAGGACTAGCGGGAGAAGAGCAGTTCTTC. The variable domain in full, with the rest retrieved from reference TRBV5-1 and TRBJ2-1, is KAGVTQTPRYLIKTRGQQVTLSCSPISGHRSVSWYQQTPGQGLQFLFEYFSETQRNKGNFPGRFSGRQFSNSRSEMNVSTLELGDSALYLCASSRSPGLAGEEQFFGPGTRLTVL.

The chain joins TRBV7-9 to TRBJ2-1; 9 bases are shared with TRBD2. The V gene's germline CDR1 is SEHNR and CDR2 FQNEAQ (reference sequence). This CDR3 comprises 15 residues. V dropped 5 bases and J dropped 7; count of bases not matched to a gene: 9. CDR3 coding DNA: TGTGCCAGCAGCCCCATAGCGGGGGCTCGTAATGAGCAGTTCTTC. It translates to CASSPIAGARNEQFF.

The chain combines TRBV5-1 with TRBJ2-1; 11 nucleotides match TRBD1. Trimming took 3 bases from V and 5 from J; bases not matched to a gene: 1. This CDR3 spans 14 amino acids. Germline V gene sequence: CDR1 SGHRS, CDR2 YFSETQ. CDR3 nucleotide sequence: TGCGCCAGCAGCTCGGGACAGGGGGACAATGAGCAGTTCTTC. Amino acid sequence: CASSSGQGDNEQFF.

The gene calls are TRBV2 and TRBJ2-4; tentatively, D is TRBD1 (6 bases). This CDR3 contains 14 residues. CDR1 and CDR2 from the germline V gene are SNHLY and FYNNEI. Trimming cost V 7 bases and J 4 bases, with 14 bases left between them. The CDR3 DNA is TGTGCCAGCAACCGAGACAGGACTAAAAACATTCAGTACTTC. Its translation: CASNRDRTKNIQYF.

This clone has a single count. The chain combines TRBV11-2 with TRBJ2-7; D perhaps matches TRBD1 (6 bases). CDR1 SGHAT and CDR2 FQNNGV come from the germline V gene. CDR3 length: 15 residues. V was shortened by 1 base and J by 6 bases, with 16 bases between the two germline ends. The CDR3 region is CASSLAYRESGEQYF. As DNA, the CDR3 is TGTGCCAGCAGCTTAGCGTACAGGGAATCGGGCGAGCAGTACTTC.

The gene calls are TRBV13 and TRBJ2-7, with 7 bases that match TRBD1. Trimming took 5 bases from V and 0 from J; bases not matched to a gene: 7. The germline gives CDR1 PRHDT, CDR2 FYEKMQ (reference sequence). This CDR3 is 15 amino acids long. CDR3 DNA: TGTGCCAGCAGCCCTCCGGACAGGAGCTCCTACGAGCAGTACTTC. Translated: CASSPPDRSSYEQYF. Together with reference TRBV13 and TRBJ2-7, the CDR3 gives the full variable domain: AAGVIQSPRHLIKEKRETATLKCYPIPRHDTVYWYQQGPGQDPQFLISFYEKMQSDKGSIPDRFSAQQFSDYHSELNMSSLELGDSALYFCASSPPDRSSYEQYFGPGTRLTVT.

The chain employs TRBV7-2 and TRBJ2-1; tentatively, D is TRBD2 (6 bases). V dropped 1 base and J dropped 9 bases, with 13 bases sitting between them. Germline CDR1 is SGHTA and CDR2 is FQGNSA. The CDR3 sequence is 14 residues long. The CDR3, as DNA: TGTGCCAGCAGCTTAGATCCCTGGGGAGGTGAGCAGTTCTTC. Its translation: CASSLDPWGGEQFF.

J is TRBJ1-3 and V is TRBV7-6, with 10 bases matching TRBD1. Germline V gives CDR1 SGHVS, CDR2 FNYEAQ. The CDR3 length is 16 residues. Trimming cost V 1 base and J 2 bases; bases outside gene matches: 2. The CDR3 DNA reads as TGTGCCAGCAGCTTAGGACAGGGGGCTACTGGAAACACCATATATTTT. Translation gives CASSLGQGATGNTIYF.

J is TRBJ2-5 and V is TRBV19, with D maybe TRBD1 (5 bases). This CDR3 has 13 residues. The germline V gene has CDR1 LNHDA and CDR2 SQIVND (reference sequence). V lost 6 bases to trimming and J lost 5 bases, with 13 bases between them. CDR3 DNA sequence: TGTGCCAGTAGCGTAGGGGAAGGGGAGACCCAGTACTTC. Encoded protein: CASSVGEGETQYF.

The genes are TRBV7-9 and TRBJ2-3; 11 bases fit TRBD2. CDR3 length: 17 residues. V lost 5 bases and J lost 1; bases outside the gene matches: 8. Per the germline V gene, CDR1 is SEHNR and CDR2 is FQNEAQ (reference sequence). CDR3 DNA: TGTGCCAGCAGCCTCAGTGTTAGCGGGGGGGGCACAGATACGCAGTATTTT. Translation: CASSLSVSGGGTDTQYF.

The V and J genes are TRBV2 and TRBJ1-1; TRBD1 matches at 7 bases. V lost 6 bases to trimming and J lost 9 bases; unmatched junction nucleotides: 7. Germline V CDR1 and CDR2: SNHLY, FYNNEI. This CDR3 has 12 amino acids. This CDR3 reads CASRDRDRKAFF. CDR3 DNA sequence: TGTGCCAGCAGGGACCGGGACAGAAAAGCTTTCTTT.

The chain joins TRBV7-3 to TRBJ2-5, with D tentatively TRBD2 (7 bases). The V end was cut by 11 bases, the J end by 1 base, with 14 bases between. CDR1 SGHTA and CDR2 FQGTGA come from the germline V gene. The CDR3 runs 13 residues. The CDR3: CASSGGPQETQYF. The DNA for the CDR3 is TGTGCCTCCTCGGGGGGCCCCCAAGAGACCCAGTACTTC. The full variable domain, with the rest looked up from reference TRBV7-3 and TRBJ2-5, is GAGVSQTPSNKVTEKGKYVELRCDPISGHTALYWYRQSLGQGPEFLIYFQGTGAADDSGLPNDRFFAVRPEGSVSTLKIQRTERGDSAVYLCASSGGPQETQYFGPGTRLLVL.

This clone has only one observation. V gene TRBV2 combines with J gene TRBJ2-5; D might be TRBD1 (6 bases). This CDR3 has 14 amino acids. Trimming cost V 4 bases and J 0 bases, with 9 bases left between them. Germline V gene sequence: CDR1 SNHLY, CDR2 FYNNEI. The CDR3 sequence is CASSAWTDQETQYF. CDR3 sequence (DNA): TGTGCCAGCAGTGCCTGGACAGACCAAGAGACCCAGTACTTC.

This clone showed up just once. The V and J genes are TRBV5-1 and TRBJ2-5, with D perhaps matching TRBD1 (6 bases). Trimming took 4 bases from V and 2 from J, leaving 9 bases between them. Looked up from germline, CDR1 is SGHRS and CDR2 is YFSETQ. The CDR3 runs to 13 residues. For the CDR3, the DNA is TGCGCCAGCAGCCCGGACAGACAAGAGACCCAGTACTTC. It yields the protein CASSPDRQETQYF.